The rows below give T cell receptor beta chains drawn from one sample of a study of blood T cell repertoires in COVID-19. The method was immunoSEQ multiplex PCR; TCRdb's version includes in-frame clones alone and lacks a portion of them. Here the sample spans fewer than 500,000 clones, approximately 90% being singletons. Sequencing was performed on PBMCs or T cells enriched from blood (not recorded which). Receptors were obtained from a woman between 18 and 29 years old with acute COVID-19. Both conserved end residues are part of each CDR3. Each record gives: V gene, D gene, J gene, CDR3 length, clone size, CDR3 protein, CDR3 DNA. D genes are given only for firm matches. Size tells how often a clone was seen (once, few, many) or the class of an expanded clone, and some rows leave it out.

v_call: TRBV11-2
d_call: -
j_call: TRBJ1-6
cdr3_length: 19
clone_size: -
cdr3_aa: CASSSYGAGQTSYNSPLHF
cdr3_nt: TGTGCCAGCAGCTCCTATGGGGCAGGGCAAACCTCCTATAATTCACCCCTCCACTTT

v_call: TRBV18
d_call: TRBD1
j_call: TRBJ1-3
cdr3_length: 15
clone_size: -
cdr3_aa: CASSPAGTEKNTIYF
cdr3_nt: TGTGCCAGCTCACCAGCCGGGACAGAGAAAAACACCATATATTTT

v_call: TRBV12-3/TRBV12-4
d_call: -
j_call: TRBJ2-5
cdr3_length: 13
clone_size: -
cdr3_aa: CASRTGQTRTQYF
cdr3_nt: TGTGCCAGCAGAACTGGACAGACCCGGACCCAGTACTTC

v_call: TRBV5-1
d_call: TRBD1
j_call: TRBJ2-2
cdr3_length: 15
clone_size: -
cdr3_aa: CASSTGQGHTGELFF
cdr3_nt: TGCGCCAGCAGCACGGGACAGGGCCACACCGGGGAGCTGTTTTTT

v_call: TRBV19
d_call: -
j_call: TRBJ1-5
cdr3_length: 15
clone_size: -
cdr3_aa: CASRAGSYSNQPQHF
cdr3_nt: TGTGCCAGTAGGGCAGGCTCGTATAGCAATCAGCCCCAGCATTTT

v_call: TRBV24-1
d_call: -
j_call: TRBJ2-7
cdr3_length: 12
clone_size: -
cdr3_aa: CATSDLSSEQYF
cdr3_nt: TGTGCCACCAGTGATTTATCGTCCGAGCAGTACTTC

v_call: TRBV27
d_call: TRBD1
j_call: TRBJ2-1
cdr3_length: 15
clone_size: -
cdr3_aa: CASSLGQGAWNEQFF
cdr3_nt: TGTGCCAGCAGTTTAGGACAGGGGGCATGGAATGAGCAGTTCTTC

v_call: TRBV30
d_call: TRBD1
j_call: TRBJ1-2
cdr3_length: 12
clone_size: -
cdr3_aa: CAWSRGRGYYTF
cdr3_nt: TGTGCCTGGAGTAGAGGCAGGGGGTACTACACCTTC

v_call: TRBV5-4
d_call: -
j_call: TRBJ2-7
cdr3_length: 13
clone_size: -
cdr3_aa: CASSSQQTYEQYF
cdr3_nt: TGTGCCAGCAGCTCCCAACAAACGTACGAGCAGTACTTC

v_call: TRBV19
d_call: -
j_call: TRBJ1-2
cdr3_length: 15
clone_size: -
cdr3_aa: CASSREAGRRYGYTF
cdr3_nt: TGTGCCAGTAGTAGAGAGGCGGGGCGTCGGTATGGCTACACCTTC

v_call: TRBV28
d_call: TRBD1
j_call: TRBJ2-7
cdr3_length: 13
clone_size: -
cdr3_aa: CASNLQGSYEQYF
cdr3_nt: TGTGCCAGCAATTTACAGGGGTCCTACGAGCAGTACTTC

v_call: TRBV2
d_call: TRBD1
j_call: TRBJ1-5
cdr3_length: 13
clone_size: -
cdr3_aa: CASRGQGNQPQHF
cdr3_nt: TGTGCCAGCAGAGGACAGGGCAATCAGCCCCAGCATTTT

v_call: TRBV6-5
d_call: TRBD1
j_call: TRBJ1-2
cdr3_length: 13
clone_size: once
cdr3_aa: CASSPGGGYGYTF
cdr3_nt: TGTGCCAGCAGTCCAGGGGGCGGGTATGGCTACACCTTC

v_call: TRBV4-1
d_call: -
j_call: TRBJ2-1
cdr3_length: 10
clone_size: -
cdr3_aa: CASSQDKQFF
cdr3_nt: TGCGCCAGCAGCCAAGATAAGCAGTTCTTC

v_call: TRBV7-9
d_call: -
j_call: TRBJ2-6
cdr3_length: 15
clone_size: -
cdr3_aa: CASSSTGSGANVLTF
cdr3_nt: TGTGCCAGCAGTTCCACAGGGTCTGGGGCCAACGTCCTGACTTTC

v_call: TRBV19
d_call: -
j_call: TRBJ2-1
cdr3_length: 16
clone_size: -
cdr3_aa: CASSIWASPSYNEQFF
cdr3_nt: TGTGCCAGTAGTATTTGGGCTAGCCCCTCCTACAATGAGCAGTTCTTC

v_call: TRBV6-1
d_call: -
j_call: TRBJ2-1
cdr3_length: 18
clone_size: -
cdr3_aa: CASSESLRLFNSYNEQFF
cdr3_nt: TGTGCCAGCAGTGAATCTCTCCGTCTGTTTAACTCCTACAATGAGCAGTTCTTC

v_call: TRBV6-1
d_call: -
j_call: TRBJ1-1
cdr3_length: 12
clone_size: -
cdr3_aa: CASSEVSREAFF
cdr3_nt: TGTGCCAGCAGTGAAGTCAGTCGTGAAGCTTTCTTT

v_call: TRBV18
d_call: -
j_call: TRBJ1-4
cdr3_length: 16
clone_size: -
cdr3_aa: CASSLDDPGFSEKLFF
cdr3_nt: TGTGCCAGCTCACTCGACGATCCAGGGTTCAGTGAAAAACTGTTTTTT

v_call: TRBV6-5
d_call: -
j_call: TRBJ1-5
cdr3_length: 13
clone_size: -
cdr3_aa: CASSQNLFLPQHF
cdr3_nt: TGTGCCAGCAGCCAGAATCTCTTTCTTCCCCAGCATTTT

v_call: TRBV7-8
d_call: TRBD2
j_call: TRBJ2-7
cdr3_length: 15
clone_size: once
cdr3_aa: CASSLYLAGGYEQYF
cdr3_nt: TGTGCCAGCAGCTTATATCTAGCGGGAGGATACGAGCAGTACTTC

v_call: TRBV6-5
d_call: -
j_call: TRBJ1-1
cdr3_length: 14
clone_size: -
cdr3_aa: CASSYSLGSPEAFF
cdr3_nt: TGTGCCAGCAGTTACTCGCTTGGGAGCCCAGAAGCTTTCTTT

v_call: TRBV5-8
d_call: -
j_call: TRBJ1-1
cdr3_length: 12
clone_size: -
cdr3_aa: CASSFTGQQAFF
cdr3_nt: TGTGCCAGCAGCTTTACGGGTCAGCAAGCTTTCTTT

v_call: TRBV7-2
d_call: -
j_call: TRBJ2-5
cdr3_length: 13
clone_size: -
cdr3_aa: CASSPGLGETQYF
cdr3_nt: TGTGCCAGCAGCCCGGGACTGGGGGAGACCCAGTACTTC

v_call: TRBV5-4
d_call: -
j_call: TRBJ1-2
cdr3_length: 19
clone_size: -
cdr3_aa: CASSLGTNLPNSANYGYTF
cdr3_nt: TGTGCCAGCAGCTTGGGGACTAACTTGCCAAACTCAGCTAACTATGGCTACACCTTC

v_call: TRBV7-8
d_call: -
j_call: TRBJ2-1
cdr3_length: 14
clone_size: -
cdr3_aa: CASSFAPRGYEQFF
cdr3_nt: TGTGCCAGCAGCTTCGCACCCCGAGGTTATGAGCAGTTCTTC

v_call: TRBV12-3/TRBV12-4
d_call: -
j_call: TRBJ1-6
cdr3_length: 12
clone_size: -
cdr3_aa: CASSTQGTPLHF
cdr3_nt: TGTGCCAGCAGTACACAGGGAACCCCCCTCCACTTT

v_call: TRBV7-9
d_call: -
j_call: TRBJ1-2
cdr3_length: 13
clone_size: -
cdr3_aa: CATFPAREYGYTF
cdr3_nt: TGTGCCACCTTCCCCGCGCGGGAATATGGCTACACCTTC

v_call: TRBV19
d_call: -
j_call: TRBJ1-1
cdr3_length: 13
clone_size: once
cdr3_aa: CASSIGADTEAFF
cdr3_nt: TGTGCCAGTAGTATTGGGGCGGACACTGAAGCTTTCTTT

v_call: TRBV18
d_call: -
j_call: TRBJ2-7
cdr3_length: 15
clone_size: -
cdr3_aa: CASSRPGQLSYEQYF
cdr3_nt: TGTGCCAGCTCACGGCCGGGACAACTCTCCTACGAGCAGTACTTC

v_call: TRBV29-1
d_call: -
j_call: TRBJ1-2
cdr3_length: 12
clone_size: -
cdr3_aa: CSVVRENYGYTF
cdr3_nt: TGCAGCGTTGTAAGGGAGAACTATGGCTACACCTTC

v_call: TRBV7-5
d_call: -
j_call: TRBJ1-2
cdr3_length: 13
clone_size: -
cdr3_aa: CVRSPHDREGYTF
cdr3_nt: TGTGTCAGAAGCCCTCATGACAGGGAAGGCTACACCTTC

v_call: TRBV9
d_call: -
j_call: TRBJ1-1
cdr3_length: 15
clone_size: -
cdr3_aa: CASSSIGGRHTEAFF
cdr3_nt: TGTGCCAGCAGCTCGATCGGGGGGAGACACACTGAAGCTTTCTTT

v_call: TRBV14
d_call: -
j_call: TRBJ1-2
cdr3_length: 15
clone_size: -
cdr3_aa: CASSQGKGGNYGYTF
cdr3_nt: TGTGCCAGCAGCCAAGGCAAAGGGGGTAACTATGGCTACACCTTC

v_call: TRBV4-1
d_call: -
j_call: TRBJ1-3
cdr3_length: 15
clone_size: -
cdr3_aa: CASSPRQLSGNTIYF
cdr3_nt: TGCGCCAGCAGCCCACGACAGCTCTCTGGAAACACCATATATTTT

v_call: TRBV7-2
d_call: -
j_call: TRBJ2-2
cdr3_length: 16
clone_size: -
cdr3_aa: CASSRDRGMLTGELFF
cdr3_nt: TGTGCCAGCAGCCGCGATCGGGGAATGCTCACCGGGGAGCTGTTTTTT

v_call: TRBV27
d_call: TRBD1
j_call: TRBJ1-2
cdr3_length: 14
clone_size: -
cdr3_aa: CASSSTGEGYGYTF
cdr3_nt: TGTGCCAGCAGTTCGACAGGGGAGGGCTATGGCTACACCTTC

v_call: TRBV30
d_call: -
j_call: TRBJ1-2
cdr3_length: 12
clone_size: few
cdr3_aa: CAWSPGRYGYTF
cdr3_nt: TGTGCCTGGAGCCCCGGTCGGTATGGCTACACCTTC

v_call: TRBV18
d_call: TRBD1
j_call: TRBJ2-6
cdr3_length: 18
clone_size: -
cdr3_aa: CASSQTGTGDTGANVLTF
cdr3_nt: TGTGCCAGCTCACAAACCGGGACAGGGGACACTGGGGCCAACGTCCTGACTTTC

v_call: TRBV28
d_call: -
j_call: TRBJ2-7
cdr3_length: 12
clone_size: -
cdr3_aa: CASKRISYEQYF
cdr3_nt: TGTGCCAGCAAGCGAATATCCTACGAGCAGTACTTC

v_call: TRBV4-3
d_call: -
j_call: TRBJ1-4
cdr3_length: 15
clone_size: -
cdr3_aa: CASSQEDSYNEKLFF
cdr3_nt: TGCGCCAGCAGCCAAGAGGACAGCTATAATGAAAAACTGTTTTTT

v_call: TRBV19
d_call: -
j_call: TRBJ2-7
cdr3_length: 11
clone_size: once
cdr3_aa: CASSSTGEQYF
cdr3_nt: TGTGCCAGTAGTAGTACGGGGGAGCAGTACTTC

v_call: TRBV5-5
d_call: TRBD2
j_call: TRBJ2-7
cdr3_length: 15
clone_size: once
cdr3_aa: CASSLSGSTNYEQYF
cdr3_nt: TGTGCCAGCAGCCTTAGCGGGAGCACGAACTACGAGCAGTACTTC

v_call: TRBV5-4
d_call: TRBD1
j_call: TRBJ1-2
cdr3_length: 13
clone_size: -
cdr3_aa: CASRPQGFYGYTF
cdr3_nt: TGTGCCAGCAGGCCACAGGGGTTCTATGGCTACACCTTC

v_call: TRBV9
d_call: TRBD1
j_call: TRBJ1-4
cdr3_length: 18
clone_size: -
cdr3_aa: CASSGRTGVEATNEKLFF
cdr3_nt: TGTGCCAGCAGCGGTCGGACAGGGGTGGAGGCAACTAATGAAAAACTGTTTTTT

v_call: TRBV6-1
d_call: -
j_call: TRBJ1-5
cdr3_length: 15
clone_size: once
cdr3_aa: CASSENRGNNQPQHF
cdr3_nt: TGTGCCAGCAGTGAAAATCGAGGGAACAATCAGCCCCAGCATTTT

v_call: TRBV5-6
d_call: TRBD1
j_call: TRBJ1-1
cdr3_length: 12
clone_size: -
cdr3_aa: CASSSGTGLTFF
cdr3_nt: TGTGCCAGCAGCTCCGGGACAGGGTTGACTTTCTTT

v_call: TRBV11-2
d_call: -
j_call: TRBJ1-1
cdr3_length: 15
clone_size: -
cdr3_aa: CASSLFTVMNTEAFF
cdr3_nt: TGTGCCAGCAGCTTATTTACAGTTATGAACACTGAAGCTTTCTTT